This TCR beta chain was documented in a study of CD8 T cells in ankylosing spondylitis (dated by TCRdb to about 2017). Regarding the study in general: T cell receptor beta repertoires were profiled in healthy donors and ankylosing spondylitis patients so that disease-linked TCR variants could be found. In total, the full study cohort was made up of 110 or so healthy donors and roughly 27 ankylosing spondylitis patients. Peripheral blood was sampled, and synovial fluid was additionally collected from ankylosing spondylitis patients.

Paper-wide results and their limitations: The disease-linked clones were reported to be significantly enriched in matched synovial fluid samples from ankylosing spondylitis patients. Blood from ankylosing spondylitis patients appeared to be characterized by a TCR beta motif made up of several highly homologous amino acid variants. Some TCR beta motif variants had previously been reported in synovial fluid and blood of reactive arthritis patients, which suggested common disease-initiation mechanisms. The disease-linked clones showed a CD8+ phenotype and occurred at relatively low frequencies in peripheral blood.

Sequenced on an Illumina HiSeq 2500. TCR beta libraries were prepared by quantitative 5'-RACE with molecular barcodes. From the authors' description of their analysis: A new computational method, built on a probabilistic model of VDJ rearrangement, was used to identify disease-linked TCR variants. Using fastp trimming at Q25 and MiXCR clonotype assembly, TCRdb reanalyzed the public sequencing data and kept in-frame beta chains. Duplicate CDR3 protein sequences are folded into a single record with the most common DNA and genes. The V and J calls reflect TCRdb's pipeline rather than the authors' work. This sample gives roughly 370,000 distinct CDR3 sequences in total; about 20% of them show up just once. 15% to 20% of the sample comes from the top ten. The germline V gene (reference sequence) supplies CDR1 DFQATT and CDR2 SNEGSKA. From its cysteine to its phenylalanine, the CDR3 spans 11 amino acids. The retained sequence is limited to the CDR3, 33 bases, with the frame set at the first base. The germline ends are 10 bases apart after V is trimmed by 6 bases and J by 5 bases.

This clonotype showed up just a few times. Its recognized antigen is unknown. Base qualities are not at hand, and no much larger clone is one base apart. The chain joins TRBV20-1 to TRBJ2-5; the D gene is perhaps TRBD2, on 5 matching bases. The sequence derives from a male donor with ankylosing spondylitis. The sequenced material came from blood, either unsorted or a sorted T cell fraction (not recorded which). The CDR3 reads CSAWGVETQYF. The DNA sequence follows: TGCAGTGCATGGGGAGTGGAGACCCAGTACTTC.